Each of the 26 T cell receptor beta chains below was sequenced from the same sample in a study of blood T cell repertoires in COVID-19. Assay used: immunoSEQ multiplex PCR; TCRdb lists only in-frame clones, some missing. This sample yields about 150,000 clones, of which around four fifths are seen a single time; 6.2% belongs to the top ten. What was sequenced was PBMCs or T cells enriched from blood (not recorded which). These receptors originate from a woman in her forties who had recovered from COVID-19.

The chain joins TRBV12-3 or TRBV12-4 to TRBJ1-2, with D possibly TRBD1 on 6 matching bases. This CDR3 is 13 amino acids long. V was pared by 2 bases and J by 5 bases, with 9 bases between. In nucleotides, the CDR3 is TGTGCCAGCAGTTTAAACAGGGAGTATGGCTACACCTTC. The encoded protein is CASSLNREYGYTF.

V is TRBV7-9 and J is TRBJ1-6; TRBD1 might be the D (5 bases). The CDR3 has 17 amino acids. Trimming cost V 0 bases and J 6 bases, with 15 bases left between them. Germline assignment: CDR1 SEHNR and CDR2 FQNEAQ (reference sequence). CDR3 sequence: CASSLARERQFNSPLHF. The DNA for the CDR3 is TGTGCCAGCAGCTTAGCCCGAGAACGACAGTTTAATTCACCCCTCCACTTT.

This chain connects TRBV5-1 to TRBJ1-2; 7 bases map to TRBD1. Per germline, CDR1 SGHRS and CDR2 YFSETQ. This CDR3 is 14 amino acids long. V lost 0 bases to trimming and J lost 6 bases; unmatched junction nucleotides: 5. The CDR3 region has the DNA TGCGCCAGCAGCTTGGGGGGGACAGCACATGGCTACACCTTC. It translates to CASSLGGTAHGYTF.

The chain couples TRBV5-1 to TRBJ1-5; D call uncertain. CDR1 is SGHRS, CDR2 YFSETQ, per germline. V dropped 1 base and J dropped 7 bases, with 12 bases sitting between them. The CDR3 sequence is 14 residues long. For the CDR3, the DNA is TGCGCCAGCAGCTTGAACGTAGCGGGCCAGCCCCAGCATTTT. It translates to CASSLNVAGQPQHF.

This clone was counted a single time. The V call is TRBV4-2, the J call TRBJ2-1; D gene ambiguous. This CDR3 has 13 amino acids. Between the trimmed V and J ends, which lost 0 bases and 10 bases, there was a span of 10 bases. Germline V lookup: CDR1 LGHNA, CDR2 YNFKEQ. CDR3 loop: CASSQDIDREQFF. CDR3 bases: TGTGCCAGCAGCCAAGACATAGATAGAGAGCAGTTCTTC.

There are a few counts of this clone. The chain is built from TRBV11-2 and TRBJ2-7; 7 bases map to TRBD1. V lost 4 bases to trimming and J lost 3 bases; unmatched junction nucleotides: 12. The germline CDR1 and CDR2 sequences are SGHAT and FQNNGV. CDR3 size: 16 residues. CDR3: CASSSTSLGQYYEQYF. The DNA for the CDR3 is TGTGCCAGCAGCTCCACGTCCTTGGGACAGTACTACGAGCAGTACTTC.

V is TRBV3-1 (or the pseudogene TRBV3-2) and J is TRBJ1-2; 7 bases map to TRBD1. Germline CDR1 LGHDT, CDR2 YNNKEL (reference sequence). The CDR3 runs to 15 residues. Trimming at V came to 0 bases and at J to 2 bases, leaving 3 bases not matched to a gene. CDR3 protein: CASSQDLTGNYGYTF. The CDR3 DNA sequence: TGTGCCAGCAGCCAAGATTTGACAGGGAACTATGGCTACACCTTC.

V and J are TRBV11-3 and TRBJ2-7; D possibly corresponds to TRBD2 (6 bases). This CDR3 comprises 19 residues. The germline V gene encodes CDR1 SGHNT and CDR2 YENEEA. V was pared by 0 bases and J by 5 bases, with 26 bases between. The CDR3 loop reads CASSLEYNSPWRDPDEQYF. The CDR3 bases are TGTGCCAGCAGCTTAGAATATAACAGCCCGTGGCGGGACCCGGACGAGCAGTACTTC.

The chain couples TRBV7-3 to TRBJ2-3; TRBD2 is a possible D gene (5 bases). CDR1 SGHTA and CDR2 FQGTGA come from the germline V gene. CDR3 length: 13 amino acids. The V end lost 4 bases, the J end lost 6 bases, and 11 bases lay between the germline ends. The CDR3 nucleotides read TGTGCCAGCAGCTGGACTCTTGGGGATACGCAGTATTTT. It encodes CASSWTLGDTQYF.

Written as DNA, the CDR3 is TGTGCCAGTAGTCCTTCGACAGGGATCAATGAGCAGTTCTTC. It specifies CASSPSTGINEQFF. The V gene is TRBV19, the J gene TRBJ2-1, with 7 bases aligning to TRBD1. CDR3 size: 14 residues. The germline V gene has CDR1 LNHDA and CDR2 SQIVND (reference sequence). J gave up 6 bases and V 5 bases, and 7 bases lay outside the gene matches.

This clone was detected only once. The J gene is TRBJ1-1, the V gene TRBV3-1 (or the pseudogene TRBV3-2); tentative D call: TRBD1 (5 bases). The ends were cut back, 3 bases at V and 5 bases at J, with 7 bases in the middle. The CDR3 runs to 12 residues. The germline CDR1 and CDR2 sequences are LGHDT and YNNKEL (reference sequence). The CDR3 region has the DNA TGTGCCAGCAGCCAGGGGCGTACTGAAGCTTTCTTT. Translating gives CASSQGRTEAFF.

This clone occurred once. CDR3 DNA: TGTGCCAGCAGCCCTTCCCGGGACAGGGTTTACAATGAGCAGTTCTTC. Its translation is CASSPSRDRVYNEQFF. The rearrangement joins TRBV9 to TRBJ2-1; 9 nucleotides align to TRBD1. In germline, CDR1 is SGDLS, CDR2 YYNGEE. The CDR3 is 16 amino acids. The trim removed 4 bases at V and 4 bases at J, leaving 9 bases unmatched.

The chain carries TRBV11-2 and TRBJ2-7; tentatively, D is TRBD1 (5 bases). V was trimmed by 1 base and J by 3 bases, leaving 7 bases between them. The CDR3 loop spans 13 amino acids. In germline, CDR1 is SGHAT, CDR2 FQNNGV. The CDR3 DNA is TGTGCCAGCAGCTTAGGACAGCACTACGAGCAGTACTTC. Amino acids: CASSLGQHYEQYF.

V is TRBV9 and J is TRBJ2-7, with TRBD2 matching over 7 bases. V lost 3 bases to trimming and J lost 2 bases; unmatched junction nucleotides: 11. The CDR3 totals 16 residues. Germline lookup yields CDR1 SGDLS and CDR2 YYNGEE. The CDR3: CASSEEGRAGTYEQYF. In nucleotides, the CDR3 is TGTGCCAGCAGCGAGGAAGGTAGAGCGGGGACCTACGAGCAGTACTTC. The full variable domain, with the rest looked up from reference TRBV9 and TRBJ2-7, is DSGVTQTPKHLITATGQRVTLRCSPRSGDLSVYWYQQSLDQGLQFLIQYYNGEERAKGNILERFSAQQFPDLHSELNLSSLELGDSALYFCASSEEGRAGTYEQYFGPGTRLTVT.

The chain uses TRBV5-4 and TRBJ1-2, with D maybe TRBD1 (6 bases). CDR1 is SGHNT, CDR2 YYREEE, per germline (reference sequence). The CDR3 sequence is 18 residues long. V lost 1 base and J lost 4, with 23 bases in between. CDR3 residues: CASSLTVVTGTPSYGYTF. CDR3 bases: TGTGCCAGCAGCTTGACGGTTGTGACCGGGACACCGAGCTATGGCTACACCTTC.

The chain uses TRBV18 and TRBJ2-5, with TRBD2 identical over 7 bases. Per germline, CDR1 KGHSH and CDR2 LQKENI. Trimming removed 2 bases from V and 1 base from J; junction bases left unmatched: 10. This CDR3 contains 17 residues. CDR3 coding DNA: TGTGCCAGCTCACCAATAAAGGGGATAGCGGGCCAAGAGACCCAGTACTTC. As protein: CASSPIKGIAGQETQYF.

The CDR3 reads CASSYGLAGNTIYF. CDR3 in DNA: TGTGCCAGCAGCTACGGACTGGCCGGAAACACCATATATTTT. The chain has TRBV5-6 and TRBJ1-3; no clear D gene. This CDR3 is built from 14 residues. Germline V gives CDR1 SGHDT, CDR2 YYEEEE. Trimming pared 3 bases from V and 4 bases from J, leaving 11 bases between.

CDR3 sequence: CASSQVFGNTEAFF. The CDR3 DNA follows: TGTGCCAGCAGCCAAGTTTTCGGGAACACTGAAGCTTTCTTT. This sequence joins TRBV3-1 (or the pseudogene TRBV3-2) and TRBJ1-1, with unresolved D. Germline CDR1 and CDR2: LGHDT and YNNKEL (reference sequence). Trimming removed 1 base from V and 1 base from J, with 7 bases in between. The CDR3 sequence is 14 residues long.

This chain joins TRBV5-6 and TRBJ1-4; 7 nucleotides align to TRBD1. The CDR3 has 15 amino acids. J gave up 8 bases and V 4 bases, and 11 bases lay outside the gene matches. CDR1 is SGHDT and CDR2 is YYEEEE in the germline V gene. The CDR3 loop reads CASSRGIGGEEKLFF. The DNA of the CDR3 is TGTGCCAGCAGCCGGGGGATAGGGGGCGAAGAAAAACTGTTTTTT.

The chain has TRBV27 and TRBJ1-1; 7 bases line up with TRBD1. The germline gives CDR1 MNHEY, CDR2 SMNVEV (reference sequence). V lost 7 bases and J lost 1; bases outside the gene matches: 9. The CDR3 covers 15 residues. CDR3: CASINRQGSNTEAFF. For the CDR3, the DNA is TGTGCCAGCATTAATAGACAGGGATCGAACACTGAAGCTTTCTTT.

The chain carries TRBV5-1 and TRBJ2-1; TRBD2 matches at 9 bases. Germline lookup yields CDR1 SGHRS and CDR2 YFSETQ. This CDR3 is built from 16 residues. Germline trimming cut 4 bases from V and 8 bases from J; bases unmatched to any gene: 13. CDR3 in DNA: TGCGCCAGCAGCCCTCAAGCGGGAGGTCCCATCGATGAGCAGTTCTTC. Translation gives CASSPQAGGPIDEQFF. Full variable domain (remainder filled in from reference TRBV5-1 and TRBJ2-1): KAGVTQTPRYLIKTRGQQVTLSCSPISGHRSVSWYQQTPGQGLQFLFEYFSETQRNKGNFPGRFSGRQFSNSRSEMNVSTLELGDSALYLCASSPQAGGPIDEQFFGPGTRLTVL.

The chain joins TRBV4-1 to TRBJ1-2, with TRBD1 matching 7 bases. V trimming: 4 bases; J trimming: 0 bases; junction bases outside the gene matches: 5. CDR3 size: 15 residues. Germline V gene sequence: CDR1 MGHRA, CDR2 YSYEKL. The CDR3 DNA sequence: TGCGCCAGCAGCCTCAACAGGGGAGCTAACTATGGCTACACCTTC. Its translation: CASSLNRGANYGYTF.

The rearrangement uses TRBV30 and TRBJ2-1, with a possible D match to TRBD2 (6 bases). The CDR3 has 17 amino acids. The V gene's germline CDR1 is GTSNPN and CDR2 SVGIG (reference sequence). The V gene lost 2 bases and the J gene lost 3 bases, with 20 bases spanning the gap. The CDR3: CAWSREPQREIYNEQFF. The CDR3, as DNA: TGTGCCTGGAGTCGGGAGCCCCAGCGAGAAATCTACAATGAGCAGTTCTTC.

V is TRBV9 and J is TRBJ2-3; no clear D gene. The CDR3 covers 15 residues. V gave up 0 bases and J gave up 2 bases, with 10 bases separating them. Germline CDR1 is SGDLS and CDR2 is YYNGEE. The CDR3 loop reads CASSVGASNTDTQYF. CDR3 bases: TGTGCCAGCAGCGTAGGGGCGTCAAACACAGATACGCAGTATTTT.

This chain links TRBV6-2 or TRBV6-3 with TRBJ2-1; tentatively, D is TRBD2 (6 bases). The CDR3 runs 16 residues. V was cut by 0 bases and J by 7 bases, with 16 bases left in between. Germline V gene lookup returns CDR1 MNHEY and CDR2 SVGEGT. The CDR3 loop is CASSYSGGPGRNEQFF. The CDR3 DNA follows: TGTGCCAGCAGTTACTCGGGAGGTCCGGGGAGGAATGAGCAGTTCTTC.

The chain joins TRBV18 to TRBJ2-2; no clear D. Germline V gene lookup returns CDR1 KGHSH and CDR2 LQKENI. V lost 6 bases and J lost 3, with 11 bases in between. This CDR3 spans 14 amino acids. The CDR3 region has the DNA TGTGCCAGCTCCCCCACCCGGGACACCGGGGAGCTGTTTTTT. As protein: CASSPTRDTGELFF.